The 31 T cell receptor beta chains below all came from one sample that was sequenced in a study of blood T cell repertoires in COVID-19. The assay was immunoSEQ multiplex PCR, and TCRdb's table has in-frame clones only and misses some. The sample shows about 220,000 clones, approximately 80% of them seen only once. The sequenced sample consisted of PBMCs or T cells enriched from blood (not recorded which). These receptors were collected from a woman in her thirties or forties with acute COVID-19.

The rearrangement uses TRBV15 and TRBJ2-5; D is possibly TRBD1 (5 bases). The CDR3 runs to 16 residues. V lost 0 bases, J lost 3 bases, and 14 bases lay in between. Germline-derived CDR1 and CDR2 are LNHNV and YYDKDF (reference sequence). CDR3 in amino acids: CATSRDSAGFKETQYF. DNA for the CDR3: TGTGCCACCAGCAGAGATTCGGCAGGGTTCAAAGAGACCCAGTACTTC.

The J gene is TRBJ2-1, the V gene TRBV6-5; D ambiguous. Trimming took off 2 bases at V and 6 bases at J, with 8 bases between the two ends. The CDR3 runs to 13 residues. Germline CDR1 is MNHEY and CDR2 is SVGAGI. CDR3 DNA: TGTGCCAGCAGTTACCCCCCGGGCAATGAGCAGTTCTTC. Encoded protein: CASSYPPGNEQFF.

Comment on this clone: In the same sample, other DNA sequences code for this CDR3. This chain links TRBV28 with TRBJ1-6, with TRBD1 as a possible D gene (5 bases). V was shortened by 6 bases and J by 7 bases, with 13 bases between the two germline ends. Looked up from germline, CDR1 is MDHEN and CDR2 is SYDVKM. The CDR3 extends over 14 amino acids. The CDR3 DNA reads as TGTGCCAGCAGCCCACAGGTGGGGAATTCACCCCTCCACTTT. It yields the protein CASSPQVGNSPLHF. Drawing the rest from reference TRBV28 and TRBJ1-6, the complete variable domain is DVKVTQSSRYLVKRTGEKVFLECVQDMDHENMFWYRQDPGLGLRLIYFSYDVKMKEKGDIPEGYSVSREKKERFSLILESASTNQTSMYLCASSPQVGNSPLHFGNGTRLTVT.

V is TRBV7-2 and J is TRBJ2-1; TRBD2 is a possible D gene (6 bases). V was cut by 1 base and J by 5 bases, with 15 bases left in between. The CDR3 totals 16 residues. Germline V CDR1 and CDR2: SGHTA, FQGNSA. The CDR3 spells CASSLDAGPLNNEQFF. The CDR3 DNA reads TGTGCCAGCAGCTTAGATGCGGGGCCGCTTAACAATGAGCAGTTCTTC.

This clone was seen a handful of times. The V and J genes are TRBV4-3 and TRBJ2-3, with D possibly matching TRBD2 (6 bases). Trimming cost V 5 bases and J 1 base, with 16 bases left between them. Germline V gene lookup returns CDR1 LGHNA and CDR2 YSLEER. The CDR3 runs 16 residues. DNA for the CDR3: TGCGCCAGCAGCTCTCAATACGGCGGGGGCACAGATACGCAGTATTTT. Encoded protein: CASSSQYGGGTDTQYF.

The V and J genes are TRBV9 and TRBJ2-7, with 7 positions matching TRBD1. This CDR3 is built from 17 residues. Germline assignment: CDR1 SGDLS and CDR2 YYNGEE. Trimming cost V 0 bases and J 5 bases; bases outside gene matches: 14. The CDR3 is CASSVAEYKGQFDEQYF. CDR3 DNA sequence: TGTGCCAGCAGCGTAGCCGAGTACAAGGGACAGTTCGACGAGCAGTACTTC.

This rearrangement joins TRBV29-1 to TRBJ1-5, with 8 bases lining up with TRBD1. V lost 6 bases, J lost 4 bases, and 5 bases stayed unmatched. The CDR3 spans 13 residues. Germline lookup yields CDR1 SQVTM and CDR2 ANQGSEA. The CDR3 protein is CSVTQGANQPQHF. In nucleotides, the CDR3 is TGCAGCGTAACCCAGGGGGCAAATCAGCCCCAGCATTTT. The entire variable domain, with the rest obtained from reference TRBV29-1 and TRBJ1-5, is as follows: SAVISQKPSRDICQRGTSLTIQCQVDSQVTMMFWYRQQPGQSLTLIATANQGSEATYESGFVIDKFPISRPNLTFSTLTVSNMSPEDSSIYLCSVTQGANQPQHFGDGTRLSIL.

This chain uses TRBV7-9 with TRBJ1-2, with D unclear. Germline V lookup: CDR1 SEHNR, CDR2 FQNEAQ (reference sequence). There are 17 residues in the CDR3. V was trimmed by 5 bases and J by 0 bases, leaving 19 bases between them. The CDR3: CASSASVRVLANYGYTF. The CDR3 coding sequence is TGTGCCAGCAGCGCCTCCGTTCGGGTCCTAGCTAACTATGGCTACACCTTC.

The genes are TRBV19 and TRBJ1-1; 12 nucleotides agree with TRBD1. V lost 5 bases and J lost 5; bases outside the gene matches: 6. The length of the CDR3 is 15 residues. The germline gives CDR1 LNHDA, CDR2 SQIVND (reference sequence). For the CDR3, the DNA is TGTGCCAGTAGTGGGGGACAGGGGGCTTGGACTGAAGCTTTCTTT. Translated, it gives CASSGGQGAWTEAFF.

The chain has TRBV7-9 and TRBJ2-2; 7 bases fit TRBD2. The CDR3 extends over 15 amino acids. Losses at the gene ends were 4 bases for V and 1 base for J; bases not matched to a gene: 3. Germline CDR1 reads SEHNR; CDR2 reads FQNEAQ (reference sequence). CDR3 loop: CASSSGLKNTGELFF. CDR3 in DNA: TGTGCCAGCAGCTCGGGACTAAAGAACACCGGGGAGCTGTTTTTT.

This chain joins TRBV9 and TRBJ1-5; 7 nucleotides align to TRBD1. Germline V gene sequence: CDR1 SGDLS, CDR2 YYNGEE. This CDR3 is built from 18 residues. J was trimmed by 0 bases and V by 0 bases; bases with no gene match: 9. Written as DNA, the CDR3 is TGTGCCAGCAGCGTAGCCTCCCTCACAGGGGATAGCAATCAGCCCCAGCATTTT. It is translated as CASSVASLTGDSNQPQHF.

The rearrangement links TRBV5-4 to TRBJ2-1; 10 nucleotides match TRBD2. This CDR3 spans 17 amino acids. Germline CDR1 is SGHNT and CDR2 is YYREEE (reference sequence). J gave up 8 bases and V 0 bases, and 11 bases lay outside the gene matches. The CDR3 DNA reads as TGTGCCAGCAGCTTGGAGGGTAAAGCGGGAGGGCCCGATGAGCAGTTCTTC. It specifies CASSLEGKAGGPDEQFF.

The gene calls are TRBV2 and TRBJ2-2; the D gene is possibly TRBD2 (5 bases). The germline CDR1 and CDR2 sequences are SNHLY and FYNNEI. The V end was cut by 1 base, the J end by 0 bases, with 9 bases between. CDR3 size: 16 residues. Here the CDR3 reads CASSEGSGANTGELFF. Written as DNA, the CDR3 is TGTGCCAGCAGTGAAGGGAGCGGAGCGAACACCGGGGAGCTGTTTTTT.

This sequence joins TRBV7-9 and TRBJ1-1; 9 bases fit TRBD1. This CDR3 comprises 15 residues. With 5 bases clipped from V and 5 bases from J, the junction kept 9 bases outside the gene matches. CDR1 and CDR2 from the germline V gene are SEHNR and FQNEAQ (reference sequence). The CDR3 DNA sequence: TGTGCCAGCAGCACTAGGGGACAGGGTGGGACTGAAGCTTTCTTT. Translated: CASSTRGQGGTEAFF.

The chain couples TRBV24-1 to TRBJ2-5, with a weak D call TRBD2 (5 bases). Between the trimmed V and J ends, which lost 0 bases and 5 bases, there was a span of 12 bases. The CDR3 is made up of 15 amino acids. The germline V gene has CDR1 KGHDR and CDR2 SFDVKD. CDR3 coding DNA: TGTGCCACCAGTGATTTGAGGGAGCTGGGTGAGACCCAGTACTTC. It translates to CATSDLRELGETQYF.

This chain connects TRBV5-1 to TRBJ1-1, with D possibly TRBD1 on 5 matching bases. The V end was cut by 1 base, the J end by 0 bases, with 13 bases between. Germline CDR1 and CDR2: SGHRS and YFSETQ. CDR3 length: 16 amino acids. The chain's CDR3 is CASSLSTGHMNTEAFF. The DNA for the CDR3 is TGCGCCAGCAGCTTGTCTACAGGACACATGAACACTGAAGCTTTCTTT.

This clone was seen a handful of times. V usage is TRBV10-2 and J usage is TRBJ2-3; 9 bases align to TRBD1. Looked up from germline, CDR1 is WSHSY and CDR2 is SAAADI. V lost 5 bases and J lost 6; bases outside the gene matches: 6. The length of the CDR3 is 14 residues. CDR3 nucleotides: TGCGCCAGCAGTCAACAGGGGGCTACGGATACGCAGTATTTT. Translated, it gives CASSQQGATDTQYF.

In this sample, this clone turned up once. The chain carries TRBV10-2 and TRBJ2-6, with 9 bases that match TRBD1. The junction had 11 bases not matched to a gene; V was cut back by 6 bases and J by 2 bases. CDR3 length: 18 residues. Germline CDR1 reads WSHSY; CDR2 reads SAAADI. CDR3 protein: CASRPSGTGSAGANVLTF. As DNA, the CDR3 is TGCGCCAGCAGACCATCCGGGACAGGGAGTGCTGGGGCCAACGTCCTGACTTTC.

The CDR3 DNA reads as TGTGCCAGTAGTGAGAGGGATACGCAGTATTTT. Residues: CASSERDTQYF. The genes are TRBV19 and TRBJ2-3; D is uncertain. The CDR3 runs 11 residues. V lost 5 bases and J lost 6, with 6 bases in between. CDR1 and CDR2 (germline): LNHDA, SQIVND (reference sequence).

This chain joins TRBV7-8 and TRBJ2-1; 14 bases are a match to TRBD2. The CDR3 contains 16 residues. Germline assignment: CDR1 SGHVS and CDR2 FQNEAQ. Trimming removed 2 bases from V and 10 bases from J; junction bases left unmatched: 7. CDR3 coding DNA: TGTGCCAGCAGCTTACGGGGGACTAGCGGGGGTGGGGAGCAGTTCTTC. As protein: CASSLRGTSGGGEQFF.

The J gene is TRBJ2-2, the V gene TRBV5-1, with 10 positions matching TRBD2. The J segment lost 0 bases and the V segment lost 7 bases, leaving 3 bases of the junction unmatched. Germline V CDR1 and CDR2: SGHRS, YFSETQ. The length of the CDR3 is 15 residues. For the CDR3, the DNA is TGCGCCAGCTATAGCGGGGGGACGAACACCGGGGAGCTGTTTTTT. This gives the protein CASYSGGTNTGELFF. The entire variable domain, with the rest obtained from reference TRBV5-1 and TRBJ2-2, is as follows: KAGVTQTPRYLIKTRGQQVTLSCSPISGHRSVSWYQQTPGQGLQFLFEYFSETQRNKGNFPGRFSGRQFSNSRSEMNVSTLELGDSALYLCASYSGGTNTGELFFGEGSRLTVL.

The CDR3 DNA sequence: TGTGCCAGCAGTTTCGGTAGCCCGGGGGGCTACACCTTC. This codes for CASSFGSPGGYTF. The gene calls are TRBV12-3 or TRBV12-4 and TRBJ1-2; D is unclear. Trimming pared 3 bases from V and 8 bases from J, leaving 13 bases between. The CDR3 is 13 residues long.

Only a few counts were recorded for this clone. The chain links TRBV6-1 to TRBJ1-2; 7 nucleotides align to TRBD1. J gave up 7 bases and V 3 bases, and 8 bases lay outside the gene matches. The CDR3 loop spans 14 amino acids. The germline CDR1 and CDR2 sequences are MNHNS and SASEGT. In DNA form, the CDR3 reads TGTGCCAGCAGTGACCACAGGGGAAAGGTTGGCTACACCTTC. It yields the protein CASSDHRGKVGYTF.

This clone was observed a handful of times. The chain links TRBV18 to TRBJ1-5; the D gene is possibly TRBD1 (5 bases). The germline CDR1 and CDR2 sequences are KGHSH and LQKENI. With 5 bases removed from V and 1 base from J, the gap between germline ends came to 9 bases. This CDR3 is 14 amino acids long. The CDR3 sequence: CASSDSLSNQPQHF. The CDR3 DNA is TGTGCCAGCTCAGACAGCCTAAGCAATCAGCCCCAGCATTTT. Combining the CDR3 with reference TRBV18 and TRBJ1-5 gives the whole variable domain NAGVMQNPRHLVRRRGQEARLRCSPMKGHSHVYWYRQLPEEGLKFMVYLQKENIIDESGMPKERFSAEFPKEGPSILRIQQVVRGDSAAYFCASSDSLSNQPQHFGDGTRLSIL.

This clone was counted only a few times. This rearrangement joins TRBV5-1 to TRBJ1-2; possible D gene TRBD1, 5 bases. V gave up 4 bases and J gave up 6 bases, with 13 bases separating them. Germline V gene data show CDR1 as SGHRS and CDR2 as YFSETQ. This CDR3 spans 13 amino acids. The CDR3 is CASSVQGGDGYTF. The DNA of the CDR3 is TGCGCCAGCAGCGTCCAGGGAGGTGATGGCTACACCTTC.

This clone was seen once. The chain carries TRBV6-2 or TRBV6-3 and TRBJ1-5; D might be TRBD1 (5 bases). Germline loops: CDR1 MNHEY, CDR2 SVGEGT. The length of the CDR3 is 18 residues. V was cut by 0 bases and J by 2 bases, with 17 bases left in between. CDR3 loop: CASSYSLPSPGGNQPQHF. For the CDR3, the DNA is TGTGCCAGCAGTTACTCCCTTCCCTCACCGGGGGGCAATCAGCCCCAGCATTTT.

This rearrangement joins TRBV12-3 or TRBV12-4 to TRBJ2-5; D is unclear. The V gene lost 3 bases and the J gene lost 5 bases, with 4 bases spanning the gap. The CDR3 runs 11 residues. The CDR3 DNA is TGTGCCAGCAGTTTTTCGGAGACCCAGTACTTC. Protein: CASSFSETQYF.

The chain recombines TRBV30 with TRBJ1-2; D ambiguous. Deletions cut 5 bases from V and 7 bases from J, with 11 bases between. Germline CDR1 reads GTSNPN; CDR2 reads SVGIG (reference sequence). The CDR3 is 11 amino acids. The CDR3 sequence is CAWGKSGGYTF. The CDR3 bases are TGTGCCTGGGGGAAATCGGGTGGCTACACCTTC. The full variable domain, its missing parts supplied by reference TRBV30 and TRBJ1-2, is SQTIHQWPATLVQPVGSPLSLECTVEGTSNPNLYWYRQAAGRGLQLLFYSVGIGQISSEVPQNLSASRPQDRQFILSSKKLLLSDSGFYLCAWGKSGGYTFGSGTRLTVV.

The chain carries TRBV3-1 (or the pseudogene TRBV3-2) and TRBJ2-7, with D uncertain. The CDR3 runs to 11 residues. Germline CDR1 and CDR2: LGHDT and YNNKEL (reference sequence). Trimming removed 5 bases at V and 2 bases at J, with 4 bases between. DNA of the CDR3: TGTGCCAGCAGCTCTCCCTACGAGCAGTACTTC. It is translated as CASSSPYEQYF.

CDR3 bases: TGTGCCAGCAGCTTGGTCGGGGGAGACACAGATACGCAGTATTTT. Encoded protein: CASSLVGGDTDTQYF. The rearrangement uses TRBV5-6 and TRBJ2-3, with D possibly TRBD2 on 6 matching bases. The CDR3 totals 15 residues. Trimming removed 0 bases from V and 2 bases from J, with 10 bases in between. CDR1 and CDR2 from the germline V gene are SGHDT and YYEEEE.

This clone is a singleton in its sample. The rearrangement joins TRBV12-3 or TRBV12-4 to TRBJ2-1; no clear D gene. The V end lost 6 bases, the J end lost 2 bases, and 2 bases lay between the germline ends. The CDR3 has 11 amino acids. The CDR3 bases are TGTGCCAGCAGCACCTACAATGAGCAGTTCTTC. This translates into CASSTYNEQFF.